The sequence of this TCR beta chain was determined in a study of cytomegalovirus exposure and HLA in healthy donors. Looking at the study overall: Researchers previously reported finding roughly 120 million unique TCR beta sequences from about 179 million T cells.

Study findings and constraints: A missense DCLRE1C variant was associated with V- and J-gene trimming of TCR beta chains in a later analysis, and an independent cohort replicated the association.

This CDR3 region has 15 residues. Germline V gene sequence: CDR1 SGHNT, CDR2 YYREEE (reference sequence). The germline V and J ends were trimmed by 4 bases and 2 bases, with 16 bases remaining between them. A note on this clone: What it binds is not known.

PCR used 60 Vbeta primers and 13 Jbeta primers. This table comes from immunoSEQ multiplex PCR, and its TCRdb copy is limited to in-frame clones, with some not included. This sample has about 140,000 clones, with 75% to 90% found just once. The sequence derives from a female donor in good health and CMV-seronegative. The chain carries TRBV5-4 and TRBJ2-7, with a possible D match to TRBD2 (6 bases). The sample comprised PBMCs. The CDR3 sequence is CASSPQGSGTYEQYF. In DNA form, the CDR3 reads TGTGCCAGCAGCCCCCAGGGTAGCGGAACCTACGAGCAGTACTTC.